The 14 T cell receptor beta chains below were found in one sample sequenced in a study of T cell changes during pregnancy in multiple sclerosis. Libraries were prepared by immunoSEQ multiplex PCR; TCRdb keeps only in-frame clonotypes and omits some of them. The repertoire holds about 49,000 clones, with 95% as singletons. Sequencing was performed on CD8+ T cells from peripheral blood mononuclear cells, taken in the first trimester of pregnancy. These receptor sequences come from a female donor with multiple sclerosis, enrolled in a pregnancy study.

The rearrangement uses TRBV9 and TRBJ2-7; D not resolved. Per the germline V gene, CDR1 is SGDLS and CDR2 is YYNGEE. V lost 0 bases to trimming and J lost 1 base, with 8 bases between them. CDR3 length: 14 residues. CDR3 residues: CASSVGIGSYEQYF. As DNA, the CDR3 is TGTGCCAGCAGCGTAGGAATCGGTTCCTACGAGCAGTACTTC.

The chain recombines TRBV4-1 with TRBJ2-1, with 12 positions matching TRBD1. The CDR3 has 15 amino acids. Germline CDR1 is MGHRA and CDR2 is YSYEKL. V shed 0 bases, J shed 8 bases, and the junction held 2 bases outside the gene matches. The CDR3 sequence: CASSQEGTGGHEQFF. CDR3 nucleotide sequence: TGCGCCAGCAGCCAAGAAGGGACAGGGGGCCATGAGCAGTTCTTC.

CDR3 loop: CASSISGYRNNEQFF. As DNA, the CDR3 is TGTGCCAGTAGTATCTCGGGGTATAGGAACAATGAGCAGTTCTTC. The V call is TRBV19, the J call TRBJ2-1, with D possibly being TRBD2 (5 bases). This CDR3 region has 15 residues. CDR1 LNHDA and CDR2 SQIVND come from the germline V gene (reference sequence). V was cut by 3 bases and J by 5 bases, with 14 bases left in between.

This sequence joins TRBV9 and TRBJ2-3; weak D call: TRBD2 (5 bases). V was cut by 3 bases and J by 5 bases, with 10 bases left in between. The CDR3 has 13 amino acids. Per the germline V gene, CDR1 is SGDLS and CDR2 is YYNGEE. For the CDR3, the DNA is TGTGCCAGCAGCGCCCACGGGAAAGATACGCAGTATTTT. The encoded protein is CASSAHGKDTQYF.

This chain joins TRBV7-6 and TRBJ2-2; the match to TRBD2 covers 8 bases. The CDR3 is 17 amino acids. Per the germline V gene, CDR1 is SGHVS and CDR2 is FNYEAQ. After removal of 1 base from V and 7 bases from J, the junction contained 11 bases not matched to a gene. The CDR3 DNA reads as TGTGCCAGCAGCTTAGAGGCTAGCGGGCGGTATGGCGGGGAGCTGTTTTTT. Amino acid sequence: CASSLEASGRYGGELFF.

CDR3 DNA: TGTGCCAGCAGTCCATCCGGACTAGCGCTGGCGTATGAGCAGTTCTTC. As protein: CASSPSGLALAYEQFF. The chain employs TRBV27 and TRBJ2-1, with 9 bases aligning to TRBD2. After removal of 5 bases from V and 8 bases from J, the junction contained 13 bases not matched to a gene. The CDR3 is made up of 16 amino acids. Germline V gene sequence: CDR1 MNHEY, CDR2 SMNVEV (reference sequence).

The chain uses TRBV7-9 and TRBJ1-1; TRBD1 matches 7 bases. CDR1 and CDR2 (germline): SEHNR, FQNEAQ (reference sequence). V lost 4 bases to trimming and J lost 6 bases; unmatched junction nucleotides: 5. The CDR3 is 13 residues long. The CDR3 nucleotides are TGTGCCAGCAGCTCTCGACAGGGCCCTGAAGCTTTCTTT. Its translation: CASSSRQGPEAFF.

The chain combines TRBV19 with TRBJ2-3; TRBD2 aligns across 7 bases. The ends lost 6 bases at V and 2 bases at J; junction bases unmatched: 8. Germline V gene data show CDR1 as LNHDA and CDR2 as SQIVND (reference sequence). This CDR3 region has 15 residues. The CDR3 DNA reads as TGTGCCAGTAGGGCGCTAGCGGAGAACACAGATACGCAGTATTTT. Protein: CASRALAENTDTQYF.

The rearrangement uses TRBV5-8 and TRBJ2-7, with 9 nucleotides matching TRBD2. The CDR3 length is 15 residues. V gave up 3 bases and J gave up 7 bases; unmatched junction bases: 11. Germline CDR1 reads SGHTS; CDR2 reads YDEGEE. CDR3 coding DNA: TGTGCCAGCAGCTCCGGAGGCGGGAGGGCCGGGGAGCAGTACTTC. It encodes CASSSGGGRAGEQYF.

The rearrangement links TRBV28 to TRBJ2-3; 7 bases align to TRBD1. Germline-derived CDR1 and CDR2 are MDHEN and SYDVKM. Unmatched junction bases numbered 10, after V lost 10 bases and J lost 0 bases. The CDR3 extends over 15 amino acids. CDR3 loop: CATLGTVTSTDTQYF. The DNA of the CDR3 is TGTGCCACCCTCGGGACAGTAACTAGCACAGATACGCAGTATTTT.

This clone was seen once. The rearrangement joins TRBV5-5 to TRBJ2-3; 11 bases line up with TRBD2. The ends lost 2 bases at V and 0 bases at J; junction bases unmatched: 8. Germline lookup yields CDR1 SGHKS and CDR2 YYEKEE (reference sequence). The CDR3 length is 18 residues. For the CDR3, the DNA is TGTGCCAGCAGCTTTATTGGACTAGCGGGTACCAGCACAGATACGCAGTATTTT. Translating gives CASSFIGLAGTSTDTQYF.

The chain couples TRBV7-9 to TRBJ2-7; 10 bases map to TRBD2. The trim removed 4 bases at V and 1 base at J, leaving 7 bases unmatched. Germline values: CDR1 SEHNR, CDR2 FQNEAQ (reference sequence). The CDR3 covers 16 residues. The CDR3 protein is CASSSQREGLSYEQYF. CDR3 sequence (DNA): TGTGCCAGCAGCTCCCAGCGGGAGGGCCTTTCCTACGAGCAGTACTTC.

In this sample, this clone turned up once. The rearrangement links TRBV20-1 to TRBJ2-7; D unclear. The CDR3 consists of 11 residues. Germline V lookup: CDR1 DFQATT, CDR2 SNEGSKA (reference sequence). Trimming pared 3 bases from V and 4 bases from J, leaving 7 bases between. In nucleotides, the CDR3 is TGCAGTGCTAGGGTAGAATACGAGCAGTACTTC. It is translated as CSARVEYEQYF.

CDR3 bases: TGTGCCAGCAGCCAGCGGGACTCCCCAACGCAGTACTTC. Translation gives CASSQRDSPTQYF. The V gene is TRBV14, the J gene TRBJ2-7, with TRBD2 as a possible D gene (6 bases). This CDR3 spans 13 amino acids. The germline V gene encodes CDR1 SGHDN and CDR2 FVKESK. V was cut by 3 bases and J by 9 bases, with 15 bases left in between.